This T cell receptor (beta chain) came from a study of blood T cell repertoires in COVID-19. At the level of the study: Spain, Italy and the United States supplied samples that represented acute and convalescent COVID-19. The analysed material was cDNA or gDNA that came from T cells, B-cell-depleted T cells, or PBMCs.

V lost 4 bases to trimming and J lost 4 bases, with 13 bases between them. The CDR3 has 15 residues. Germline loops: CDR1 LNHDA, CDR2 SQIVND (reference sequence). Libraries were prepared by immunoSEQ multiplex PCR; TCRdb keeps only in-frame clonotypes and omits some of them. The repertoire consists of 97,000 or so clones, with less than 95% occurring once and the leading ten covering 5.1%. The chain joins TRBV19 to TRBJ2-2; the D gene is possibly TRBD2 (5 bases). Source material: peripheral blood. The source of this sequence is a man aged 50 to 60 with acute or convalescent COVID-19. The CDR3 protein is CASSRPGSGTGELFF. The DNA of the CDR3 is TGTGCCAGTAGTAGACCGGGCAGCGGCACCGGGGAGCTGTTTTTT. Full variable domain (remainder filled in from reference TRBV19 and TRBJ2-2): DGGITQSPKYLFRKEGQNVTLSCEQNLNHDAMYWYRQDPGQGLRLIYYSQIVNDFQKGDIAEGYSVSREKKESFPLTVTSAQKNPTAFYLCASSRPGSGTGELFFGEGSRLTVL.